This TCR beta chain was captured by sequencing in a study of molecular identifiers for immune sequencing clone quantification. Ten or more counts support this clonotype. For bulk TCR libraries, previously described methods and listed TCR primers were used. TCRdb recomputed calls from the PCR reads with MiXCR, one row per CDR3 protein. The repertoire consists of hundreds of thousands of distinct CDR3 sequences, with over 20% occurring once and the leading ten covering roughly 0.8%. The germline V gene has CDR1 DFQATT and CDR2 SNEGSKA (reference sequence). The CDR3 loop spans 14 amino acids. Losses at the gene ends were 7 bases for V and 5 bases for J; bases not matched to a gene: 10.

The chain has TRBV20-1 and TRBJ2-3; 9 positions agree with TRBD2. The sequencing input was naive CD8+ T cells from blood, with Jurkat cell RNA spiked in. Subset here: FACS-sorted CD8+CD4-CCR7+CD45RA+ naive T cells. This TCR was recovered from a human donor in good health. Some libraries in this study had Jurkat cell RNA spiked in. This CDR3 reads CSVKYSGSLDTQYF. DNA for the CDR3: TGCAGTGTCAAATATAGCGGGAGTTTAGATACGCAGTATTTT.